This T cell receptor beta chain was obtained from a study of T cell repertoires in cytomegalovirus infection. Looking at the study overall: Recently described HLA-C-restricted plus well-studied HLA-B-restricted CMV epitopes were used. Public TCR beta signatures marked donors with CMV infection and the matching HLA.

One entry per CDR3 protein, called by TCRdb with MiXCR from the reads. The table shows 700,000 to 950,000 distinct CDR3 sequences, with around a third occurring only once. There are 21 residues in the CDR3. After removal of 2 bases from V and 5 bases from J, the junction contained 19 bases not matched to a gene. Germline CDR1 reads MNHNY; CDR2 reads SVGAGI (reference sequence). Study-wide results and caveats: In two of eight donors, the top clonotype was HLA-C-restricted CMV-specific. Cumulative public TCR beta family frequency identified CMV carriers with the relevant HLA.

About this clonotype itself: Its target is not known.

This TCR derives from a human donor in good health (CMV status not recorded). Some clones in this sample may be carry-over from other donors' samples. The chain uses TRBV6-6 and TRBJ2-1, with TRBD2 matching over 12 bases. Sample: cultured CD8+ T cells from PBMCs, taken from culture after CMV antigen stimulation. CDR3 DNA: TGTGCCAGCAGTTACATTAGACTAGCGGGGGCCGGAACCTCCGACGACAATGAGCAGTTCTTC. Protein sequence: CASSYIRLAGAGTSDDNEQFF.